This note documents a single T cell receptor (beta chain) sequence. Its antigen is still unknown. This record belongs to a study of beta chain features in type 1 diabetes. Overall study findings and caveats: In cDNA sequencing, cells with high TCR expression could be over-represented. A pattern of fewer insertions and more deletions at VDJ junctions was seen in type 1 diabetes patients.

This CDR3 comprises 13 residues. V was shortened by 2 bases and J by 8 bases, with 13 bases between the two germline ends. Germline V gene sequence: CDR1 LGHNA, CDR2 YNFKEQ. Expressed TCRB transcripts got sequenced, as all isolated RNA was reverse transcribed. Libraries were prepared by immunoSEQ multiplex PCR; TCRdb keeps only in-frame clonotypes and omits some of them. The sample lists about half a million clones, about 29% occurring once. This sequence was found in a man aged 18 to 29 in good health. The chain links TRBV4-2 to TRBJ2-7; maybe TRBD1 (6 bases). Sequencing was performed on naive CD4+ T cells from blood. The CDR3 DNA is TGTGCCAGCAGCCAACCCGACAGGAGTAAGCAGTACTTC. This gives the protein CASSQPDRSKQYF.